The rows below give T cell receptor beta chains drawn from one sample of a study of blood T cells in healthy people across ages. MiXCR was run by TCRdb on the 5' RACE reads, yielding one entry per CDR3 protein. The sample has 1.2 million to 1.5 million distinct CDR3 sequences, around 59% seen once. Specimen: blood. All receptors derive from a man in his late teens or twenties in good health. The CDR3 runs from the conserved cysteine through the conserved F or W. Each record gives: D gene, clone size, V gene, J gene, CDR3 DNA, CDR3 protein. D genes are given only for firm matches. Size values are once, few and many counts, or a class for expanded clones, and some rows have none.

>TRBD2|-|TRBV20-1|TRBJ2-3
TGCAGTGCTCATCGGGGGGGTCACACAGATACGCAGTATTTT
CSAHRGGHTDTQYF
>TRBD2|-|TRBV6-2/TRBV6-3|TRBJ2-3
TGTGCCAGCAGTTACTCGACTAGCGGGGCTTCTAGCACAGATACGCAGTATTTT
CASSYSTSGASSTDTQYF
>-|-|TRBV10-3|TRBJ2-5
TGTGCCATCATGGCGTCAGTGGGGGAAGGCCAAGAGACCCAGTACTTC
CAIMASVGEGQETQYF
>-|-|TRBV4-1|TRBJ2-1
TGCGCCAGCAGCCAAGATGGTTTGGGCAGGACCAGCTCCTACAATGAGCAGTTCTTC
CASSQDGLGRTSSYNEQFF
>TRBD2|-|TRBV29-1|TRBJ2-4
TGCAGCGCTGAAGATTCGTCTAGCGGGGTAGTTCAGTACTTC
CSAEDSSSGVVQYF
>-|-|TRBV23-1|TRBJ2-7
TGCGCCAGCATCCCGTGTCCCGCAGGGTCAGGTTTCCACGAGCAGTACTTC
CASIPCPAGSGFHEQYF
>TRBD1|-|TRBV4-2|TRBJ1-2
TGTGCCAGCAGCCTGTTGGGACAGGAACTTGGCTACACCTTC
CASSLLGQELGYTF
>-|-|TRBV6-5|TRBJ2-3
TGTGCCAGCAGTTCCCTCATACCTTCTCCCCACCTTAACACAGATACGCAGTATTTT
CASSSLIPSPHLNTDTQYF
>TRBD2|-|TRBV28|TRBJ2-1
TGTGCCAGCATAGCGGGGCCCAATGAGCAGTTCTTC
CASIAGPNEQFF
>TRBD1|once|TRBV27|TRBJ2-7
TGTGCCAGCAGTAACAACCCTCAGGGGGCGAACCACGAGCAGTACTTC
CASSNNPQGANHEQYF
>-|-|TRBV7-2|TRBJ2-1
TGTGCCAGCAGCTTAGACAGGACTTACAATGAGCAGTTCTTC
CASSLDRTYNEQFF
>TRBD2|once|TRBV7-8|TRBJ2-5
TGTGCCAGCAGCGAGGGGACTAGCTTGTCAGAGACCCAGTACTTC
CASSEGTSLSETQYF
>-|few|TRBV20-1|TRBJ2-6
TGCAGTGCTAGAGATGAAAGGAGAGGAGTCCTGACTTTC
CSARDERRGVLTF
>-|-|TRBV6-2/TRBV6-3|TRBJ2-3
TGTGCCAGCAGTTACAGGCAGGAGACATACACAGATACGCAGTATTTT
CASSYRQETYTDTQYF
>TRBD2|-|TRBV4-1|TRBJ2-7
TGCGCCAGCAGCCCCCGGTCCACCGGGAGGCCCGACGAGCAGTACTTC
CASSPRSTGRPDEQYF
>TRBD1|-|TRBV2|TRBJ2-7
TGTGCCAGCAGCGGGACAGGGGTTAGCTCCTACGAGCAGTACTTC
CASSGTGVSSYEQYF
>-|few|TRBV4-1|TRBJ2-1
TGCGCCAGCAGCCAAGATCTTAGTGAGCAGTTCTTC
CASSQDLSEQFF
>-|once|TRBV20-1|TRBJ2-1
TGCAGTGCTAGGTGGCAGGGATACTACAATGAGCAGTTCTTC
CSARWQGYYNEQFF
>TRBD2|-|TRBV27|TRBJ2-1
TGTGCCAGCAGTTTAAGCGGGGGGGCCACTGAGCAGTTCTTC
CASSLSGGATEQFF
>TRBD1|-|TRBV20-1|TRBJ2-7
TGCAGTGCTAGGGGGGACAGTAACCACGAGCAGTACTTC
CSARGDSNHEQYF
>TRBD1|-|TRBV10-3|TRBJ2-7
TGTGCCATCAGTATGACAGGGAGCTCCTACGAACAGTACTTC
CAISMTGSSYEQYF
>-|-|TRBV3-1|TRBJ2-1
TGTGCCAGCAGCCGTGGCGCCACCAAGGGGAATGAGCAGTTCTTC
CASSRGATKGNEQFF
>-|-|TRBV5-1|TRBJ2-5
TGCGCCAGCAATCGGATCGCGGGTCGGGAGACCCAGTACTTC
CASNRIAGRETQYF
>-|-|TRBV4-2|TRBJ2-3
TGCGCCAGCAGCCAAGATTGGCGGCCAGGCACAGATACGCAGTATTTT
CASSQDWRPGTDTQYF
>-|-|TRBV28|TRBJ2-7
TGTGCCAGCAGTTCCCCCCGGCGGCCCCCCTACGAGCAGTACTTC
CASSSPRRPPYEQYF
>TRBD1|once|TRBV2|TRBJ1-2
TGTGCCAGCAGACCATTCCGACAGGGGGCGACGGATGGCTACACCTTC
CASRPFRQGATDGYTF
>-|-|TRBV27|TRBJ2-3
TGTGCCAGCATTTTATCAGGGACCCTCACAGATACGCAGTATTTT
CASILSGTLTDTQYF
>-|few|TRBV4-1|TRBJ2-1
TGCGCCAGCAGCCAAGATAACGGAGAGGCCAATGAGCAGTTCTTC
CASSQDNGEANEQFF
>-|-|TRBV27|TRBJ1-2
TGTGCCAGCGGGAAGAACTATGGCTACACCTTC
CASGKNYGYTF
>TRBD1|once|TRBV2|TRBJ1-2
TGTGCCAGCAGTGAGAGTTCAGGGGGGTACGACTATGGCTACACCTTC
CASSESSGGYDYGYTF